A selection of T cell receptor beta chains follows, all from one sample in a study of T cells in Graves' hyperthyroidism and ophthalmopathy. One entry per CDR3 protein results from TCRdb running MiXCR on the multiplex PCR reads. This table has approximately 620,000 distinct CDR3 sequences, approximately 13% appearing once. The material sequenced was blood. Receptors were obtained from a young woman with Graves' hyperthyroidism that later progressed to Graves' ophthalmopathy. Both conserved end residues are part of each CDR3. Clone size, where shown, is once, few, many, or a class for clones that have expanded.

v_gene	abundance	CDR3aa
TRBV10-1	-	CATQVNNEQFF
TRBV10-3	many	CAISPHRDRGEGEQFF
TRBV30	many	CAWRDRTAKNIQYF
TRBV6-2/TRBV6-3	-	CASSFPGFSSYNEQFF
TRBV12-3/TRBV12-4	many	CASSPARMSRADTQYF
TRBV3-1	few	CASSHYPGTYTGELFF
TRBV6-2/TRBV6-3	many	CASSTTRGGIYEQYF
TRBV6-1	-	CASNPSSGFTWYEQYF
TRBV5-5	many	CASSRGGYTDTQYF
TRBV5-6	-	CASSGTGRFLRGYTF
TRBV6-6	few	CASSYEPQVSGSRSYNEQFF
TRBV11-3	many	CASSKQEPEQFF
TRBV4-2	-	CASTLNFQGLGSYNEQFF
TRBV7-6	-	CASSLAQSQRTQYF
TRBV27	many	CASSSPRLAGHNEQFF
TRBV29-1	many	CSVERAGRNEQFF
TRBV29-1	many	CSVKVSGTYEQYF
TRBV9	few	CASSTPGTSGSYIQYF
TRBV6-1	many	CASSSLSFAGNTGELFF
TRBV24-1	many	CATSDYGGEKLFF
TRBV7-9	many	CASSLISSGSGETQYF
TRBV12-5	many	CASGDSGNYGYTF
TRBV6-1	few	CASSESSQAYNEQFF
TRBV29-1	few	CSATGQGYEKLFF
TRBV19	many	CATRTAGLAEAFF
TRBV28	many	CAIQSHTDTQYF
TRBV27	-	CASSPISVGGSEQYF
TRBV11-3	many	CASSLTVPGRGEQYF
TRBV11-3	many	CASSLHPDDEQYF
TRBV18	many	CASSLGQSEAFF
TRBV10-2	-	CASNSGDTGELFF
TRBV6-1	many	CASTQIGEGRKRELFF
TRBV28	few	CASSFSTPGERATHQPQHF
TRBV19	-	CASSKTEYNSPLHF
TRBV28	many	CASSLLGAGRGYTF
TRBV20-1	few	CSASQGSGRRLNKQFF
TRBV12-3/TRBV12-4	many	CASSDLGVAGVHEQYF
TRBV9	many	CASSVGTITEAFF
TRBV6-2/TRBV6-3	-	CASSRTGTGIDSPLHF
TRBV6-2/TRBV6-3	-	CASSYLGHFNQPQHF
TRBV24-1	many	CATSEAGTGLGGELFF
TRBV7-7	many	CASSISSGFETQYF
TRBV9	few	CASSVATSNEKLFF
TRBV14	-	CASGAHTEAFF
TRBV20-1	many	CSAGLWGGTQYF
TRBV25-1	-	CASSEPGGRAFF
TRBV7-2	many	CASGPPRVSSYNEQFF
TRBV7-9	-	CASSLFGQTNSPLHF
TRBV15	-	CATSRGKDRHPGNTTYF
TRBV6-2/TRBV6-3	many	CASMSLFSYNEQFF
TRBV5-1	-	CASSSALSSYEHYF
TRBV2	many	CASSSGWNRNQPQHF
TRBV6-2/TRBV6-3	many	CASSYSSGRNTGELFF
TRBV5-5	-	CASSSVLSASGRAGWTDTQYF